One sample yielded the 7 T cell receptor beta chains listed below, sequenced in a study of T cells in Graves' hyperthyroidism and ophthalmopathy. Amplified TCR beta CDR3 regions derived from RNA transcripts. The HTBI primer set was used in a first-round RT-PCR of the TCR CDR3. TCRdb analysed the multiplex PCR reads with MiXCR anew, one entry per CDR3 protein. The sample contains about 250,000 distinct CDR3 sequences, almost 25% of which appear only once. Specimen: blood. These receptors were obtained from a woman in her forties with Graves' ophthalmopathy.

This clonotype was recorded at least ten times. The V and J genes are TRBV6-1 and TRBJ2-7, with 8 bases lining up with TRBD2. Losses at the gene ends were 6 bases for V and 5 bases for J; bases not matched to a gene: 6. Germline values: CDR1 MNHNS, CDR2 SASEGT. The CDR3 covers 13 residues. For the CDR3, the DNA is TGTGCCAGCAGGCGGACTAGCCGGCACGAGCAGTACTTC. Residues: CASRRTSRHEQYF.

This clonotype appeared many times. CDR3 bases: TGCGCCAGCAGCCAAGTTTACGATAACACTGAAGCTTTCTTT. Protein product: CASSQVYDNTEAFF. The chain employs TRBV4-1 and TRBJ1-1; D unclear. The CDR3 totals 14 residues. Germline-derived CDR1 and CDR2 are MGHRA and YSYEKL. The germline V and J ends were trimmed by 1 base and 2 bases, with 8 bases remaining between them.

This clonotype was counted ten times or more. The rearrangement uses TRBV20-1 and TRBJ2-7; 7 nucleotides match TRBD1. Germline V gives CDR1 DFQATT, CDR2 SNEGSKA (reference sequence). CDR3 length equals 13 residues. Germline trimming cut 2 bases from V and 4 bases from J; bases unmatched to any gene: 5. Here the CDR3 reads CSARSGQLYEQYF. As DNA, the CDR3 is TGCAGTGCTAGATCGGGACAGCTTTACGAGCAGTACTTC.

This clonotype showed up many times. The CDR3 bases are TGTGCCAGCAGCGCGGGACAGGTCTATGGCTACACCTTC. Translated: CASSAGQVYGYTF. The V and J genes are TRBV6-1 and TRBJ1-2; 8 nucleotides agree with TRBD1. Looked up from germline, CDR1 is MNHNS and CDR2 is SASEGT. J lost 4 bases, V lost 6 bases, and 4 bases had no gene match. This CDR3 is 13 amino acids long.

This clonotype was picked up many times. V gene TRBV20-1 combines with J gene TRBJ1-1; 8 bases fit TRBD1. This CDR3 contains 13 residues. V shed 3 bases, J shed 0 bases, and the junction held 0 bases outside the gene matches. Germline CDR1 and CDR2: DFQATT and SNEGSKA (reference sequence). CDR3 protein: CSARDRVNTEAFF. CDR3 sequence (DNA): TGCAGTGCTAGGGACAGGGTGAACACTGAAGCTTTCTTT.

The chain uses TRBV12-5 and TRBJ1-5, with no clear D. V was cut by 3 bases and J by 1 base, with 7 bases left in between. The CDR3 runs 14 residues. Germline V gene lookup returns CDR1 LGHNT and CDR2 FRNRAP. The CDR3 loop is CASGLRASNQPQHF. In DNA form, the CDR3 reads TGTGCTAGTGGTTTAAGGGCAAGCAATCAGCCCCAGCATTTT.

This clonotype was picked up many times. The CDR3 coding sequence is TGTGCCACCAGCAGAGGCCCCAATGGTGGCTACACCTTC. Translating it yields CATSRGPNGGYTF. The gene calls are TRBV15 and TRBJ1-2, with D unresolved. Germline CDR1 is LNHNV and CDR2 is YYDKDF (reference sequence). V lost 1 base and J 7 bases, leaving 10 bases between the germline ends. The CDR3 covers 13 residues.